This T cell receptor (beta chain) came from a study of T cell changes during pregnancy in multiple sclerosis. TCRdb's table, derived via immunoSEQ multiplex PCR, lists solely in-frame clones and lacks some. The profile shows fewer than 70,000 clones, 85% to 95% of them singletons. The V end was cut by 7 bases, the J end by 3 bases, with 18 bases between. The CDR3 loop spans 15 amino acids. The germline CDR1 and CDR2 sequences are MGHDK and SYGVNS. This chain joins TRBV25-1 and TRBJ1-2; D is possibly TRBD1 (6 bases). The sample consisted of CD8+ T cells from peripheral blood mononuclear cells, taken in the third trimester of pregnancy. The TCR sequence derives from a female donor in good health, enrolled as a control in a pregnancy study. CDR3 loop: CASTTGEGGYYGYTF. DNA of the CDR3: TGTGCCAGCACCACTGGGGAGGGGGGATACTATGGCTACACCTTC.